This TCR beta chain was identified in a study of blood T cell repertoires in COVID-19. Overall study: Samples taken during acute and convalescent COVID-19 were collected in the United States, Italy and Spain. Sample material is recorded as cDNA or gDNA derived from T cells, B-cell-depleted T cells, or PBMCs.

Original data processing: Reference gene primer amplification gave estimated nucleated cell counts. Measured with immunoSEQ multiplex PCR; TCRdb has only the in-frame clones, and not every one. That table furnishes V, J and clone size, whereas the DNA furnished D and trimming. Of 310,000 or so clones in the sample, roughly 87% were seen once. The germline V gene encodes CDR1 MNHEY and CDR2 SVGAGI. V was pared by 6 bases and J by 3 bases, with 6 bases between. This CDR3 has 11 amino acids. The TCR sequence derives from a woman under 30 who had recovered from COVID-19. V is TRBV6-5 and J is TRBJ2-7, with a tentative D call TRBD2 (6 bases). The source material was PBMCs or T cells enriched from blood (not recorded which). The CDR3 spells CASRTSYEQYF. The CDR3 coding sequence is TGTGCCAGCAGGACTAGCTACGAGCAGTACTTC.